This TCR beta chain was captured in a study of shared clonotypes between healthy human individuals. As for the study in general: Each donor had three CD4 naive, three CD4 memory, two CD8 naive and one CD8 memory plate.

General study results and limits: Shared clonotypes across all four donors exceeded non-shared ones in generation probability. Limited genetic and exposure-history diversity came from having few donors.

Partitioning of CD4+ cells yielded a CD45RA+ naive subset and a CD45RA-negative memory subset. Clones were sequenced by immunoSEQ multiplex PCR, and TCRdb holds only the in-frame ones, with some missing. The sample records more than 1,200,000 clones, approximately 98.5% being singletons. About this clone itself: Antigen unknown.

V lost 4 bases, J lost 7 bases, and 2 bases stayed unmatched. The V gene's germline CDR1 is SQVTM and CDR2 ANQGSEA. This CDR3 has 13 residues. The gene calls are TRBV29-1 and TRBJ2-1; 12 bases are shared with TRBD2. The material sequenced was naive CD4+ T cells sorted from blood. Subset given: CD45RA+ positively selected. The receptor was isolated from a man aged 30 to 39 in good health. CDR3 bases: TGCAGCGTTGCTAGCGGGAGGGAAAATGAGCAGTTCTTC. This translates into CSVASGRENEQFF.